This T cell receptor beta chain was observed in a study of blood T cells in healthy people across ages (dated by TCRdb to between 2015 and 2016). With regard to the full study: In model experiments, template switching captured roughly one uniquely barcoded TCR beta cDNA molecule for every two T cells. To track age-related changes in TCR beta repertoire diversity, the study relied on deep sequencing normalized with unique cDNA molecular identifiers. The donors were divided into four age groups: young (average 16 years), middle-aged (about 39), aged (under 70) and long-lived (about 90). To avoid experimental bias, donors of different ages were spread randomly across the sequencing lanes. Using the same blood draw, the study looked at two additional independent replicas of 1 million unique cDNA reads for two donors, one aged 18 to 30 and the other aged 80 or older. The paper as a whole reports these results and caveats: Compared with the aged group, the long-lived group had more naive CD4+ T cells, fewer expanded clones and increased TCR diversity, a pattern suggesting age selection. Since profiling was done on bulk unsorted PBMCs, naive and antigen-experienced compartments could not be conclusively compared. Estimates of total diversity based on one million sequenced T cells were regarded as lower bounds and as underestimates. As age increased, observed TCR beta diversity per million T cells dropped in a roughly linear way, and a significant reduction was already evident by age 40. The CMV infection status of donors was not known, potentially confounding age-related changes in expanded clonotypes. There was a strong correlation between observed TCR beta diversity and the percentage of naive T cells measured by flow cytometry.

The CDR3 holds 13 amino acids from the cysteine to the phenylalanine. The DNA shown is the 39-base CDR3, in frame from base 1. V is cut by 5 bases and J by 3 bases, and the space between the germline ends is 8 bases. Via the germline V gene (reference sequence), CDR1 is DFQATT and CDR2 SNEGSKA. The library was built by means of 5' RACE. Sequencer: Illumina HiSeq 2500. The second PCR ran for about 7 to 11 cycles and used a J-beta primer mix along with a sample-barcoded 5' primer. A unique molecular identifier was introduced onto each TCR beta cDNA molecule by a template-switch 5' adaptor carrying 12 random nucleotides. Each sample yielded at least 2.5 million CDR3-containing paired-end reads. All of the RNA was converted into first-strand cDNA using the Mint cDNA synthesis kit, with a TRBC-specific oligonucleotide serving as the primer. All cDNA was treated with uracil-DNA glycosylase and then went through a first 18-cycle PCR with the universal primers M1SS and BC2_uni_R. The source study handled its data this way. Normalization of each sample was performed by random selection of 1 million high-quality reads, each carrying a distinct molecular identifier. Reads with shared molecular identifiers were discarded instead of being binned into consensus sequences. CDR3 identification, clonotype clustering and error correction used MiTCR with a Q25 quality threshold and the strictest error-elimination algorithm. A nonparametric unseen species model with Euler transformation was used to estimate lower-bound total TCR beta diversity. TCRdb trimmed public reads at Q25 via fastp, called clones via MiXCR and kept in-frame beta chains. Identical CDR3 proteins give one entry, which carries the most common genes and DNA. The V and J calls were determined by TCRdb, not by the authors. The sample data list fewer than 2,000,000 distinct CDR3 sequences, and around 36% of these were observed just once. The ten most abundant clones make up about 10% of the sample.

A note on this clonotype: Its recognized antigen is unknown. Nothing much larger sits one base from this clone, and base qualities are not available.

The approximately 40 donors, aged 6 to 90 years, were systemically healthy Caucasian individuals from Russia. About 10 milliliters of peripheral blood were collected from each donor into EDTA-treated Vacutainer tubes. PBMCs were isolated by Ficoll-Paque density-gradient centrifugation, with at least 7 million obtained per sample. Trizol reagent was used to extract total RNA from the PBMCs, yielding at least 5.5 micrograms per sample. The percentages of naive CD45RAhigh/CD27high T cells were determined by flow cytometry on a PBMC aliquot from every donor. The sequence links TRBV20-1 to TRBJ1-6; a tentative D match to TRBD1 spans 6 bases. The TCR was taken from a woman aged 30 to 39 in good health. The sample comprised blood. The CDR3 region: CSALDSYNSPLHF. The sequenced DNA is TGCAGTGCTTTGGACAGCTATAATTCACCCCTCCACTTT.